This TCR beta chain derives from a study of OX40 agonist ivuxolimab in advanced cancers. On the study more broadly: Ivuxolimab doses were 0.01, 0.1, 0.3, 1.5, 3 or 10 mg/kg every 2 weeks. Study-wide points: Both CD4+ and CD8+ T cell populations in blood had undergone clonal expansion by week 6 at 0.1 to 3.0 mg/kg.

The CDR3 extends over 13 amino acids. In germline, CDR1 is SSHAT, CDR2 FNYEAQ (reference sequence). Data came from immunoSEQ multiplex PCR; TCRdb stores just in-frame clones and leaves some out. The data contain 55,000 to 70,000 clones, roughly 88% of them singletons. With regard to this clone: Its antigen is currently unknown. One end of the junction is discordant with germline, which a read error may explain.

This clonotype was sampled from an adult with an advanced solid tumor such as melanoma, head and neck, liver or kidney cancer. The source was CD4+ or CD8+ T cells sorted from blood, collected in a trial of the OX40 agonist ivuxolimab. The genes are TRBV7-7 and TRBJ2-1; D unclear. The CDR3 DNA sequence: TGTGCTAGCAGCTTGGACGGTCACAATGAGCAGTTCTTC. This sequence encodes CASSLDGHNEQFF.